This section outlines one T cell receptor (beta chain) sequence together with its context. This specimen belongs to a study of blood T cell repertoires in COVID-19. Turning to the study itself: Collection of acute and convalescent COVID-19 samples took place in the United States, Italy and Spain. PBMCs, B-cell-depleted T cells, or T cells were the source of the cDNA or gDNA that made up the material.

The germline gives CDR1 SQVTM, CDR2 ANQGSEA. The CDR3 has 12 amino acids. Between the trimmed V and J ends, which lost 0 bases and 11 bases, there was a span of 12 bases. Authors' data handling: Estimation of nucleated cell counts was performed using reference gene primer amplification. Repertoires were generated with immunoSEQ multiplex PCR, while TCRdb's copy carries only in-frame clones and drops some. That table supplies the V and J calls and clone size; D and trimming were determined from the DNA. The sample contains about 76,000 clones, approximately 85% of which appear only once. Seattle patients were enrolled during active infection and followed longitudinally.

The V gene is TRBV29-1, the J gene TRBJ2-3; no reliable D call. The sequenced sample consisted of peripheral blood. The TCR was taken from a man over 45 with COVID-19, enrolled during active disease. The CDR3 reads CSVEDSAERQYF. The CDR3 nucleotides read TGCAGCGTTGAAGACTCGGCGGAAAGGCAGTATTTT.